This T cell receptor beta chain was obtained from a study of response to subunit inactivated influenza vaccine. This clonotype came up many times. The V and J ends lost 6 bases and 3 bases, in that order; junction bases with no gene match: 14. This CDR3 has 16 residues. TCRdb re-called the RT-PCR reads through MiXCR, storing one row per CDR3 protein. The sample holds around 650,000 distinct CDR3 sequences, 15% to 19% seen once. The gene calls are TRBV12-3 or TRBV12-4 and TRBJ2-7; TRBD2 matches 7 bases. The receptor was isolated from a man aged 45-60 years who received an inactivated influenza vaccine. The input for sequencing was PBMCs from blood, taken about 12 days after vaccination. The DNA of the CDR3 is TGTGCCAGCAGCAACCTTATTGGCGGGGGAAACTACGAGCAGTACTTC. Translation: CASSNLIGGGNYEQYF.